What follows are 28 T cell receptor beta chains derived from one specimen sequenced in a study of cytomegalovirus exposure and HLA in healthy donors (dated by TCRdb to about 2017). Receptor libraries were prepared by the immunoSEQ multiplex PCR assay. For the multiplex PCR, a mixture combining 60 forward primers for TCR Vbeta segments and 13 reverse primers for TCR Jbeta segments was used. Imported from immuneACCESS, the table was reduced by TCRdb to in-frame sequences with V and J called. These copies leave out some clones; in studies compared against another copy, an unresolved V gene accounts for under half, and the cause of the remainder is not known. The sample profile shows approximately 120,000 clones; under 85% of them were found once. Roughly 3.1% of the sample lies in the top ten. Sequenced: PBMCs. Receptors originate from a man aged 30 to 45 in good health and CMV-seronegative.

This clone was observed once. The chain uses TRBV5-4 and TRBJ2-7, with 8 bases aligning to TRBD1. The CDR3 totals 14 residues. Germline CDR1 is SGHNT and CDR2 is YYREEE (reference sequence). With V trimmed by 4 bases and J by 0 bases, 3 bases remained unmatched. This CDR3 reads CASSPQGASYEQYF. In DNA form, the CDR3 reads TGTGCCAGCAGCCCCCAGGGGGCCTCCTACGAGCAGTACTTC.

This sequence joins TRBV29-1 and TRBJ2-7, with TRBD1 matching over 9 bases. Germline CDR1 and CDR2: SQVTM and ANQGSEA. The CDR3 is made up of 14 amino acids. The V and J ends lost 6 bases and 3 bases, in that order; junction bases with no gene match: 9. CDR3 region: CSVGTGGSIYEQYF. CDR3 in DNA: TGCAGCGTAGGAACAGGGGGCTCCATCTACGAGCAGTACTTC.

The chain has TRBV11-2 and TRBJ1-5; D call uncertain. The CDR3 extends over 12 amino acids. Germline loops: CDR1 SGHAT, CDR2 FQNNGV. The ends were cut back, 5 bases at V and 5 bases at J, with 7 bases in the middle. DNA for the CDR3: TGTGCCAGCAGCACTACTGATCAGCCCCAGCATTTT. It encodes CASSTTDQPQHF. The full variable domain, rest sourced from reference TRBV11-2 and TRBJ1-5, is EAGVAQSPRYKIIEKRQSVAFWCNPISGHATLYWYQQILGQGPKLLIQFQNNGVVDDSQLPKDRFSAERLKGVDSTLKIQPAKLEDSAVYLCASSTTDQPQHFGDGTRLSIL.

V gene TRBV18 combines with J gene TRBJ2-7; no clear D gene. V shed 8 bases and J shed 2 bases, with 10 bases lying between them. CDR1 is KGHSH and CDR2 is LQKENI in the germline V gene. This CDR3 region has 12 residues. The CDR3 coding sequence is TGTGCCAGCGCCGGCGGCCCCTACGAGCAGTACTTC. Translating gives CASAGGPYEQYF.

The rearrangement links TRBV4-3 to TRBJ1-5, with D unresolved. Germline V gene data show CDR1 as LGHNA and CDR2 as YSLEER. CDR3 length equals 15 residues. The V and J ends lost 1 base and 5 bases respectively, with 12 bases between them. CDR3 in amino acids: CASSQVFHSHQPQHF. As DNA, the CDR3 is TGCGCCAGCAGCCAAGTCTTTCACAGCCATCAGCCCCAGCATTTT.

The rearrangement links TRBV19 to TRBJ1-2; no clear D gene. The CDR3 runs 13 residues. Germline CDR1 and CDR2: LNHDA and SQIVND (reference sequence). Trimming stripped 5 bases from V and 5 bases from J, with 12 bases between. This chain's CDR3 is CASSLGREYGYTF. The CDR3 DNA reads TGTGCCAGTAGTTTAGGCCGCGAATATGGCTACACCTTC.

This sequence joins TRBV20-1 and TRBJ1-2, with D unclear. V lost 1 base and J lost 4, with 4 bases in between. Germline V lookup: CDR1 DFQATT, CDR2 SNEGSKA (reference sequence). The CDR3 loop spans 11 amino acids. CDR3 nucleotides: TGCAGTGCTAGAGGGAGCTATGGCTACACCTTC. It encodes CSARGSYGYTF.

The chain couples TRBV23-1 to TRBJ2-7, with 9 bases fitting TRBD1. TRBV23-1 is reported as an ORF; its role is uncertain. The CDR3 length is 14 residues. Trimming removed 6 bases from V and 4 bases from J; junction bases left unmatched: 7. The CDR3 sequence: CASSLYRGRYEQYF. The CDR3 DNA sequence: TGCGCCAGCAGCCTCTACAGGGGGCGGTACGAGCAGTACTTC.

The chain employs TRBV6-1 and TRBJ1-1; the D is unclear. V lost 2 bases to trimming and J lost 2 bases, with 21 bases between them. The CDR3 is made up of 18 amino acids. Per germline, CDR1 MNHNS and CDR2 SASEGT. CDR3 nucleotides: TGTGCCAGCAGTGAACCCTTTATAACAGAAAAACAAAACACTGAAGCTTTCTTT. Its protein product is CASSEPFITEKQNTEAFF.

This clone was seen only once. CDR3 in amino acids: CASSSAWTSGGDEQFF. DNA for the CDR3: TGTGCCAGCAGTTCCGCATGGACTAGCGGGGGTGATGAGCAGTTCTTC. The chain carries TRBV27 and TRBJ2-1; 13 bases agree with TRBD2. Germline-derived CDR1 and CDR2 are MNHEY and SMNVEV (reference sequence). The trim removed 4 bases at V and 8 bases at J, leaving 8 bases unmatched. CDR3 length: 16 amino acids.

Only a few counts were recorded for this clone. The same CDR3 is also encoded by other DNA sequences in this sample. The CDR3 loop is CASSLQGLNTEAFF. In DNA form, the CDR3 reads TGTGCCAGTAGTTTGCAGGGGCTGAACACTGAAGCTTTCTTT. The genes are TRBV19 and TRBJ1-1, with D perhaps TRBD1 (6 bases). Per the germline V gene, CDR1 is LNHDA and CDR2 is SQIVND (reference sequence). The V end was cut by 5 bases, the J end by 0 bases, with 10 bases between. There are 14 residues in the CDR3. Together with reference TRBV19 and TRBJ1-1, the CDR3 gives the full variable domain: DGGITQSPKYLFRKEGQNVTLSCEQNLNHDAMYWYRQDPGQGLRLIYYSQIVNDFQKGDIAEGYSVSREKKESFPLTVTSAQKNPTAFYLCASSLQGLNTEAFFGQGTRLTVV.

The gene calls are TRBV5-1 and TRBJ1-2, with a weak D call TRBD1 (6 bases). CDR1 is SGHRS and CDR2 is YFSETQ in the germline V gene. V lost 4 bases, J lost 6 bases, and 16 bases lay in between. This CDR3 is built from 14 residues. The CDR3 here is CASSVPAPGDGYTF. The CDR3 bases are TGCGCCAGCAGCGTCCCGGCGCCAGGGGATGGCTACACCTTC.

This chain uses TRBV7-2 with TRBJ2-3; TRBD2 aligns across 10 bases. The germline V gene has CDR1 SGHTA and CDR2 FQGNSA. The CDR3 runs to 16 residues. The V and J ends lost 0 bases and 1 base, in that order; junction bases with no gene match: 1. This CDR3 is CASSLALAGGTDTQYF. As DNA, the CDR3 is TGTGCCAGCAGCTTAGCCCTAGCGGGAGGCACAGATACGCAGTATTTT. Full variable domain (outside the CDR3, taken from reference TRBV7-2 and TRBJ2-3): GAGVSQSPSNKVTEKGKDVELRCDPISGHTALYWYRQSLGQGLEFLIYFQGNSAPDKSGLPSDRFSAERTGGSVSTLTIQRTQQEDSAVYLCASSLALAGGTDTQYFGPGTRLTVL.

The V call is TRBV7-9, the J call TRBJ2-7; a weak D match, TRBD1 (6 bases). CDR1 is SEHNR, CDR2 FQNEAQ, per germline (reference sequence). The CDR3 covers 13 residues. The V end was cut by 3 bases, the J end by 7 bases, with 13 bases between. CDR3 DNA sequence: TGTGCCAGCAGCTTTACAGGGTCGGGAGAGCAGTACTTC. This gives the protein CASSFTGSGEQYF.

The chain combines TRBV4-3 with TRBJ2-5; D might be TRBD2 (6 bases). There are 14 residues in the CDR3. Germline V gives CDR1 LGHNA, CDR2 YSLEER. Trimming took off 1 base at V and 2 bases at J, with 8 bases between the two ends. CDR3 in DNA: TGCGCCAGCAGCCAAGGGACTACACAAGAGACCCAGTACTTC. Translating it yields CASSQGTTQETQYF.

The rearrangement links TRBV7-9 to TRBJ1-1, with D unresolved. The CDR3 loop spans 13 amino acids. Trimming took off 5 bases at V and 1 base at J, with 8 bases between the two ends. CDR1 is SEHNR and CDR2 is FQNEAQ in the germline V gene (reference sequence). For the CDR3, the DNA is TGTGCCAGCAGCCCCAATTGGAACACTGAAGCTTTCTTT. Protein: CASSPNWNTEAFF.

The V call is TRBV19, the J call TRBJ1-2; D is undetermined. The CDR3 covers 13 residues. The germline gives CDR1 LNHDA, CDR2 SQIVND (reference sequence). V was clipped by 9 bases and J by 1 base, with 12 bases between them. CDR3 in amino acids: CARRNGINYGYTF. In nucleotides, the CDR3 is TGTGCCAGACGGAACGGGATTAACTATGGCTACACCTTC.

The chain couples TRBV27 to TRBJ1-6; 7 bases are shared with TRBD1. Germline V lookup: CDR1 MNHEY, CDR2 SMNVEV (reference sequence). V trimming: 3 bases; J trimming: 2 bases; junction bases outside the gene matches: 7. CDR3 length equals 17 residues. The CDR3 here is CASSFYLTGAYNSPLHF. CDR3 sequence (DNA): TGTGCCAGCAGTTTCTACCTTACAGGGGCCTATAATTCACCCCTCCACTTT.

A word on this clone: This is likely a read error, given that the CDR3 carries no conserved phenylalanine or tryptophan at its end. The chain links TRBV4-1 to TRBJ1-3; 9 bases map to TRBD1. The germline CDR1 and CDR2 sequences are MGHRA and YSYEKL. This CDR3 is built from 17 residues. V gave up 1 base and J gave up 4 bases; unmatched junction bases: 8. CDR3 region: CASSQAPQGANGNTIYV. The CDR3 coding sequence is TGCGCCAGCAGCCAAGCGCCACAGGGGGCGAACGGAAACACCATATATGTT.

CDR3 nucleotide sequence: TGCAGCGTTGATCCGCGAACCGAGGTTGGGGAAGCTTTCTTT. Translated: CSVDPRTEVGEAFF. The rearrangement uses TRBV29-1 and TRBJ1-1, with D hard to call. Trimming took 3 bases from V and 8 from J, leaving 19 bases between them. Germline V gene sequence: CDR1 SQVTM, CDR2 ANQGSEA. This CDR3 is 14 amino acids long.

CDR3 region: CARSSRAPRNTEAFF. The CDR3 coding sequence is TGTGCCAGAAGCTCTAGAGCCCCCAGGAACACTGAAGCTTTCTTT. This chain links TRBV5-3 with TRBJ1-1; no definite D call. TRBV5-3 is an ORF, and what it does is uncertain. V was trimmed by 3 bases and J by 1 base, leaving 13 bases between them. The CDR3 length is 15 residues.

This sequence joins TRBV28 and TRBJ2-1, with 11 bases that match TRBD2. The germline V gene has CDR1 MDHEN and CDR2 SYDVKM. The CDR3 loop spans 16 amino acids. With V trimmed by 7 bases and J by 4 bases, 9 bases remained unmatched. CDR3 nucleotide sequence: TGTGCCAGCACCCGTAGTCTAGCGGGAGGTTACAATGAGCAGTTCTTC. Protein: CASTRSLAGGYNEQFF.

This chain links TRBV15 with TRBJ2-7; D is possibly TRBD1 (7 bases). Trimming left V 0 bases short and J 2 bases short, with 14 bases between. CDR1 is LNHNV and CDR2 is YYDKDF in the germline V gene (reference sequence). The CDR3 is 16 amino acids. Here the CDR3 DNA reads TGTGCCACCAGCAGAGATCAGGGGGAGGTCGCCTACGAGCAGTACTTC. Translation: CATSRDQGEVAYEQYF.

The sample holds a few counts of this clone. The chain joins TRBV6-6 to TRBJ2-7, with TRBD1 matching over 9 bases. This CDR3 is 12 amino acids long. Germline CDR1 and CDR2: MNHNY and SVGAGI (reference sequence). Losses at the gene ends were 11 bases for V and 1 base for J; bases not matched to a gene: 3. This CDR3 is CAEGTGSYEQYF. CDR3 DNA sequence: TGTGCCGAGGGGACAGGGTCCTACGAGCAGTACTTC.

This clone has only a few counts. The CDR3 protein is CASSEGSSSFNEQFF. The DNA for the CDR3 is TGTGCCAGCAGTGAGGGCTCAAGCTCGTTCAATGAGCAGTTCTTC. The rearrangement links TRBV25-1 to TRBJ2-1; D not resolved. CDR1 MGHDK and CDR2 SYGVNS come from the germline V gene. This CDR3 is built from 15 residues. Trimming took off 3 bases at V and 6 bases at J, with 15 bases between the two ends. Full variable domain (outside the CDR3, taken from reference TRBV25-1 and TRBJ2-1): EADIYQTPRYLVIGTGKKITLECSQTMGHDKMYWYQQDPGMELHLIHYSYGVNSTEKGDLSSESTVSRIRTEHFPLTLESARPSHTSQYLCASSEGSSSFNEQFFGPGTRLTVL.

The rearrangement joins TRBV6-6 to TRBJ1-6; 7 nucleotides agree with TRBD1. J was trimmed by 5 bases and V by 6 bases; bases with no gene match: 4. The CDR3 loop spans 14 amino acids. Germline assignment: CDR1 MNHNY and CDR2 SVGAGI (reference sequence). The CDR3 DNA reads TGTGCCAGCAGCAAGGGACAGCATAATTCACCCCTCCACTTT. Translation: CASSKGQHNSPLHF.

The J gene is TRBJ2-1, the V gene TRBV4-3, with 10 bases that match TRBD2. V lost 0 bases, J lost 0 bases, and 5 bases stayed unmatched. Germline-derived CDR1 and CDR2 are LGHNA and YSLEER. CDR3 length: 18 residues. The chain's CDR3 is CASSQESGLADSYNEQFF. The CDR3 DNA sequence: TGCGCCAGCAGCCAAGAATCCGGACTAGCGGACTCCTACAATGAGCAGTTCTTC.

This chain's CDR3 is CASSVVGGATNEKLFF. The DNA for the CDR3 is TGTGCCAGCAGTGTGGTGGGGGGGGCAACTAATGAAAAACTGTTTTTT. This rearrangement joins TRBV28 to TRBJ1-4; TRBD1 is a possible D gene (5 bases). This CDR3 region has 16 residues. Germline CDR1 and CDR2: MDHEN and SYDVKM. V lost 5 bases and J 0 bases, leaving 13 bases between the germline ends.